These 24 T cell receptor beta chains originate from one sample sequenced in a study of somatic mutations in cytotoxic T cells in rheumatoid arthritis. Libraries were prepared by immunoSEQ multiplex PCR; TCRdb keeps only in-frame clonotypes and omits some of them. Of about 10,000 clones detected, over 75% appear once; the ten largest clones hold about an eighth. The sample taken for sequencing was CD8+ T cells sorted from blood. Receptor source: an adult with rheumatoid arthritis.

The chain uses TRBV4-2 and TRBJ1-5; D not certain. V lost 6 bases, J lost 2 bases, and 8 bases lay in between. CDR1 is LGHNA, CDR2 YNFKEQ, per germline. The CDR3 has 13 residues. DNA for the CDR3: TGTGCCAGCAGGAACAAGGGCAATCAGCCCCAGCATTTT. This codes for CASRNKGNQPQHF.

This chain connects TRBV27 to TRBJ1-5; maybe TRBD1 (6 bases). The V end was cut by 2 bases, the J end by 3 bases, with 8 bases between. Germline CDR1 reads MNHEY; CDR2 reads SMNVEV (reference sequence). The CDR3 contains 14 residues. This CDR3 reads CASSLRGFNQPQHF. The CDR3 nucleotides read TGTGCCAGCAGTTTAAGGGGGTTCAATCAGCCCCAGCATTTT.

To note about this clone: Within the sample, other DNA sequences also encode this same CDR3. This chain joins TRBV7-9 and TRBJ2-2; D ambiguous. In germline, CDR1 is SEHNR, CDR2 FQNEAQ (reference sequence). V was pared by 2 bases and J by 1 base, with 2 bases between. This CDR3 comprises 13 residues. CDR3: CASSLKNTGELFF. The DNA for the CDR3 is TGTGCCAGCAGCTTAAAGAACACCGGGGAGCTGTTTTTT.

The gene calls are TRBV10-3 and TRBJ1-4; no reliable D call. V lost 4 bases and J 8 bases, leaving 20 bases between the germline ends. This CDR3 has 16 residues. From germline, CDR1 is ENHRY and CDR2 SYGVKD. CDR3 protein: CAISGDSIQPAEKLFF. CDR3 coding DNA: TGTGCCATCAGTGGGGATTCGATACAGCCCGCAGAAAAACTGTTTTTT.

The J gene is TRBJ1-3, the V gene TRBV9; 10 bases align to TRBD1. This CDR3 comprises 16 residues. After removal of 3 bases from V and 2 bases from J, the junction contained 5 bases not matched to a gene. The V gene's germline CDR1 is SGDLS and CDR2 YYNGEE. CDR3 nucleotide sequence: TGTGCCAGCAGCGCCAGGACAGGGGGAGCTGGAAACACCATATATTTT. This encodes CASSARTGGAGNTIYF.

The CDR3 is CASSLGAYSEQYF. Written as DNA, the CDR3 is TGTGCCAGCAGTTTAGGGGCCTATTCCGAGCAGTACTTC. The chain couples TRBV28 to TRBJ2-7, with D perhaps matching TRBD1 (5 bases). This CDR3 has 13 amino acids. Germline V gene sequence: CDR1 MDHEN, CDR2 SYDVKM. V was clipped by 2 bases and J by 6 bases, with 11 bases between them. Based on the CDR3 plus reference TRBV28 and TRBJ2-7, the full variable domain is DVKVTQSSRYLVKRTGEKVFLECVQDMDHENMFWYRQDPGLGLRLIYFSYDVKMKEKGDIPEGYSVSREKKERFSLILESASTNQTSMYLCASSLGAYSEQYFGPGTRLTVT.

The rearrangement uses TRBV28 and TRBJ2-1, with no clear D. The CDR3 totals 14 residues. V lost 3 bases, J lost 6 bases, and 12 bases lay in between. The V gene's germline CDR1 is MDHEN and CDR2 SYDVKM. This CDR3 is CASSLGSVANEQFF. The CDR3 nucleotides read TGTGCCAGCAGTTTGGGGTCCGTAGCCAATGAGCAGTTCTTC.

This sequence joins TRBV6-6 and TRBJ2-1; D unresolved. V lost 6 bases and J lost 6, with 12 bases in between. Germline V gives CDR1 MNHNY, CDR2 SVGAGI (reference sequence). There are 13 residues in the CDR3. The CDR3 nucleotides are TGTGCCAGCAGCCCTGGGGAAGGCAATGAGCAGTTCTTC. Translating it yields CASSPGEGNEQFF.

V is TRBV19 and J is TRBJ2-2; TRBD1 aligns across 10 bases. This CDR3 has 14 residues. Germline CDR1 LNHDA, CDR2 SQIVND (reference sequence). The V and J ends lost 8 bases and 5 bases, in that order; junction bases with no gene match: 5. CDR3 in amino acids: CASSTGGATGELFF. For the CDR3, the DNA is TGTGCCAGTTCGACAGGGGGCGCAACCGGGGAGCTGTTTTTT.

This chain connects TRBV13 to TRBJ2-2, with D unresolved. This CDR3 is 14 amino acids long. Germline V gives CDR1 PRHDT, CDR2 FYEKMQ (reference sequence). V dropped 2 bases and J dropped 6 bases, with 10 bases sitting between them. In DNA, the CDR3 is TGTGCCAGCAGCTTATATTCAGTTCCCGGGGAGCTGTTTTTT. It codes for CASSLYSVPGELFF.

CDR3 in amino acids: CASTQYSGGLNEKLFF. CDR3 sequence (DNA): TGTGCCAGCACCCAATATTCAGGGGGGCTTAATGAAAAACTGTTTTTT. The V call is TRBV7-9, the J call TRBJ1-4; TRBD1 aligns across 7 bases. This CDR3 contains 16 residues. Germline values: CDR1 SEHNR, CDR2 FQNEAQ (reference sequence). J gave up 4 bases and V 7 bases, and 12 bases lay outside the gene matches. Looking up the rest from reference TRBV7-9 and TRBJ1-4 gives the full variable domain: DTGVSQNPRHKITKRGQNVTFRCDPISEHNRLYWYRQTLGQGPEFLTYFQNEAQLEKSRLLSDRFSAERPKGSFSTLEIQRTEQGDSAMYLCASTQYSGGLNEKLFFGSGTQLSVL.

The table lists this clone with a count of one. The gene calls are TRBV7-9 and TRBJ2-1; possibly TRBD1 for D (7 bases). The V gene's germline CDR1 is SEHNR and CDR2 FQNEAQ (reference sequence). V was shortened by 6 bases and J by 6 bases, with 18 bases between the two germline ends. The CDR3 covers 15 residues. The CDR3 region has the DNA TGTGCCAGCAGTTTCCGGGACAGCGGGTCCAATGAGCAGTTCTTC. Protein sequence: CASSFRDSGSNEQFF.

This clone was seen a few times. V gene TRBV7-8 combines with J gene TRBJ2-7; D is possibly TRBD1 (6 bases). Germline CDR1 and CDR2: SGHVS and FQNEAQ. CDR3 length equals 16 residues. With 4 bases removed from V and 4 bases from J, the gap between germline ends came to 20 bases. CDR3 amino acids: CASSSPGTTGFYEQYF. In nucleotides, the CDR3 is TGTGCCAGCAGCTCCCCCGGAACGACAGGATTTTACGAGCAGTACTTC.

The V and J genes are TRBV4-2 and TRBJ2-7, with D possibly called TRBD1 or TRBD2 (5 bases each). From germline, CDR1 is LGHNA and CDR2 YNFKEQ. With 4 bases removed from V and 5 bases from J, the gap between germline ends came to 15 bases. The CDR3 has 14 residues. The chain's CDR3 is CASSPTRWDHEQYF. The CDR3 nucleotides read TGTGCCAGCAGCCCCACTAGGTGGGACCACGAGCAGTACTTC.

This clone was recorded a few times. V usage is TRBV4-3 and J usage is TRBJ2-7, with no clear D. Between the trimmed V and J ends, which lost 0 bases and 0 bases, there was a span of 6 bases. CDR1 is LGHNA and CDR2 is YSLEER in the germline V gene. The CDR3 contains 14 residues. The CDR3 bases are TGCGCCAGCAGCCAAGAACAGAGCTCCTACGAGCAGTACTTC. This sequence encodes CASSQEQSSYEQYF.

The chain couples TRBV7-9 to TRBJ1-1, with a possible D match to TRBD1 (6 bases). V shed 4 bases and J shed 6 bases, with 12 bases lying between them. This CDR3 is built from 13 residues. Germline V gene sequence: CDR1 SEHNR, CDR2 FQNEAQ (reference sequence). DNA of the CDR3: TGTGCCAGCAGCTGGTCTGGGGGCGCTGAAGCTTTCTTT. It translates to CASSWSGGAEAFF. The full variable domain, completed using reference TRBV7-9 and TRBJ1-1, is DTGVSQNPRHKITKRGQNVTFRCDPISEHNRLYWYRQTLGQGPEFLTYFQNEAQLEKSRLLSDRFSAERPKGSFSTLEIQRTEQGDSAMYLCASSWSGGAEAFFGQGTRLTVV.

This clone occurred a few times. The chain links TRBV7-9 to TRBJ1-5, with 8 bases identical to TRBD1. The germline CDR1 and CDR2 sequences are SEHNR and FQNEAQ (reference sequence). The CDR3 is made up of 16 amino acids. V was clipped by 2 bases and J by 2 bases; unmatched bases: 5. CDR3 nucleotide sequence: TGTGCCAGCAGCTTAACAGGGGGTAAAGGCAATCAGCCCCAGCATTTT. This codes for CASSLTGGKGNQPQHF.

This chain links TRBV28 with TRBJ1-2; 8 bases agree with TRBD1. Germline assignment: CDR1 MDHEN and CDR2 SYDVKM. This CDR3 comprises 13 residues. V shed 10 bases, J shed 5 bases, and the junction held 9 bases outside the gene matches. The CDR3 DNA follows: TGTGCCACAGACAGGGGCTTAGGATATGGCTACACCTTC. Translation: CATDRGLGYGYTF.

V is TRBV5-5 and J is TRBJ2-2, with D hard to call. The germline CDR1 and CDR2 sequences are SGHKS and YYEKEE (reference sequence). Between the trimmed V and J ends, which lost 4 bases and 0 bases, there was a span of 10 bases. The CDR3 length is 15 residues. The CDR3, as DNA: TGTGCCAGCAGCCGAGTCTTCCCGAACACCGGGGAGCTGTTTTTT. This encodes CASSRVFPNTGELFF.

The rearrangement uses TRBV13 and TRBJ2-7; 9 nucleotides line up with TRBD1. This CDR3 comprises 15 residues. V dropped 5 bases and J dropped 4; count of bases not matched to a gene: 9. Germline CDR1 is PRHDT and CDR2 is FYEKMQ (reference sequence). The CDR3 sequence: CASSRRQGVFYEQYF. The CDR3 region has the DNA TGTGCCAGCAGCCGTAGACAGGGGGTCTTTTACGAGCAGTACTTC.

The chain employs TRBV6-1 and TRBJ2-7; TRBD2 aligns across 7 bases. From germline, CDR1 is MNHNS and CDR2 SASEGT. V lost 8 bases and J lost 8; bases outside the gene matches: 6. This CDR3 is 11 amino acids long. This chain's CDR3 is CASLAGVKQYF. Written as DNA, the CDR3 is TGTGCCAGCCTGGCGGGGGTCAAGCAGTACTTC.

The chain employs TRBV9 and TRBJ2-1; D gene uncertain. Germline V CDR1 and CDR2: SGDLS, YYNGEE. V gave up 0 bases and J gave up 0 bases, with 16 bases separating them. The CDR3 runs 18 residues. CDR3 in amino acids: CASSVAPGFGNSYNEQFF. The CDR3 region has the DNA TGTGCCAGCAGCGTAGCTCCCGGGTTTGGGAACTCCTACAATGAGCAGTTCTTC.

The V call is TRBV7-2, the J call TRBJ2-2; TRBD1 aligns across 7 bases. Per germline, CDR1 SGHTA and CDR2 FQGNSA. Trimming cost V 2 bases and J 5 bases; bases outside gene matches: 5. CDR3 length equals 15 residues. The CDR3 protein is CASSLRGLSTGELFF. The DNA of the CDR3 is TGTGCCAGCAGCTTAAGGGGGCTGAGTACCGGGGAGCTGTTTTTT.

Of note for this clone: One end of the junction is discordant with germline, which a read error may explain. Other DNA sequences in the same sample also yield this CDR3. The J gene is TRBJ1-1, the V gene TRBV5-6; D perhaps matches TRBD1 (6 bases). This CDR3 is 15 amino acids long. Germline V gene data show CDR1 as SGHDT and CDR2 as YYEEEE. The CDR3 coding sequence is TGTGCCAGTAGCTTTTTGGCAGGGGTGAACACTGAAGCTTTCTTT. Translation gives CASSFLAGVNTEAFF.